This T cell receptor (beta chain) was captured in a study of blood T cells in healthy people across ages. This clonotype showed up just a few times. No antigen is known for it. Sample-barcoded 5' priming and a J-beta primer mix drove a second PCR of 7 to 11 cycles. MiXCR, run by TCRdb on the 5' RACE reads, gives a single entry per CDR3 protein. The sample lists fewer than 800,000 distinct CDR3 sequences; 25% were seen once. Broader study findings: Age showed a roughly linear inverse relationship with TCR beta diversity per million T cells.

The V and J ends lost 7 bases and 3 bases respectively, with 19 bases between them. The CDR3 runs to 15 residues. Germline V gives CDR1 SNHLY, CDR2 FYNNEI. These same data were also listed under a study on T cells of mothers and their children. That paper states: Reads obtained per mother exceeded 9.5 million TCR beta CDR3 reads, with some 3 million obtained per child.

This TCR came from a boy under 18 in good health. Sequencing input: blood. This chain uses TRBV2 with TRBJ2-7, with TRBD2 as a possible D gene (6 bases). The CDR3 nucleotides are TGTGCCAGCACCTTGGCGGGGTTTAATAGCTACGAGCAGTACTTC. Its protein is CASTLAGFNSYEQYF. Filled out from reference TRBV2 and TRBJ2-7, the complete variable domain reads EPEVTQTPSHQVTQMGQEVILRCVPISNHLYFYWYRQILGQKVEFLVSFYNNEISEKSEIFDDQFSVERPDGSNFTLKIRSTKLEDSAMYFCASTLAGFNSYEQYFGPGTRLTVT.